This TCR beta chain was retrieved from a study of radiation and T cells in renal cell carcinoma. Study summary: Nephrectomy followed 15 Gy stereotactic body radiation by 4 weeks. Study results and limitations: In blood, top tumor clones expanded by 2 weeks, shrinking by 4.

The repertoire was sequenced with immunoSEQ multiplex PCR; TCRdb's copy has only in-frame clones and lacks some. Here the sample spans tens of thousands of clones, about 80% being singletons. Germline values: CDR1 ENHRY, CDR2 SYGVKD. With 11 bases clipped from V and 1 base from J, the junction kept 4 bases outside the gene matches. This CDR3 contains 12 residues. Remarks on this clone: What it binds is unknown.

Noted time point: blood 2 weeks post-SBRT. As to treatment: 15 Gy SBRT to primary tumor, nephrectomy 4 weeks later. Serial blood draws occurred at baseline and 2 and 4 weeks post-SBRT. The source material was blood, sampled from a patient whose treatment included radiotherapy and nephrectomy. The chain is built from TRBV10-3 and TRBJ1-2; 7 bases fit TRBD1. The TCR was taken from a woman between 70 and 85 years old with renal cell carcinoma. CDR3 protein: CAVQGFNYGYTF. The CDR3 nucleotides read TGTGCCGTACAGGGGTTTAACTATGGCTACACCTTC.